This T cell receptor (beta chain) was identified in a study of blood T cell repertoires in COVID-19. The overall study: COVID-19 samples collected from the United States, Italy and Spain covered acute and convalescent phases. The cDNA or gDNA used as material had been derived from T cells, B-cell-depleted T cells, or PBMCs.

Before being deemed recovered, Cohort 3 donors had two negative PCRs, clearance, or symptom resolution. Per germline, CDR1 KGHSH and CDR2 LQKENI. This CDR3 region has 13 residues. Between the trimmed V and J ends, which lost 4 bases and 4 bases, there was a span of 10 bases. Sequencing was performed with immunoSEQ multiplex PCR; in TCRdb, only in-frame clones are kept and a portion is missing. Found here are 250,000 to 350,000 clones, roughly nine tenths of them singletons; the top ten hold approximately 2.5%. The gene calls are TRBV18 and TRBJ1-1, with D possibly TRBD1 on 5 matching bases. The source is a man in his fifties or sixties who had recovered from COVID-19. Sequencing input: PBMCs or T cells enriched from blood (not recorded which). The CDR3 DNA reads as TGTGCCAGCTCACTTGGGGGAGGCACTGAAGCTTTCTTT. Amino acid sequence: CASSLGGGTEAFF.